This passage covers 2 T cell receptor beta chains from one sample sequenced in a study of blood T cells in healthy people across ages (dated by TCRdb to the mid-2010s). Libraries were prepared through 5' RACE. Sequencer: Illumina HiSeq 2500. The second PCR ran for roughly 7 to 12 cycles and used a J-beta primer mix along with a sample-barcoded 5' primer. TCRdb reanalyzed the raw reads on its own, using fastp at Q25 for trimming and MiXCR for clone calling, and kept in-frame beta chains. Rows with a matching CDR3 protein are joined into one entry that keeps the most common DNA and genes. The sample table shows 1.5 million to 2 million distinct CDR3 sequences, and roughly 50% are seen once. Over 2% of the sample is in the top ten clones. The specimen sequenced was blood. Every receptor here comes from a woman between 40 and 50 years old in good health.

This clonotype was seen a handful of times. The rearrangement links TRBV4-1 to TRBJ1-2, with D unclear. The CDR3 has 13 amino acids. The V gene lost 2 bases and the J gene lost 6 bases, with 10 bases spanning the gap. Germline CDR1 and CDR2: MGHRA and YSYEKL. CDR3 DNA sequence: TGCGCCAGCAGCCAATTAGGGCAAGATGGCTACACCTTC. It codes for CASSQLGQDGYTF.

This chain joins TRBV29-1 and TRBJ2-7; tentatively, D is TRBD1 (5 bases). CDR1 is SQVTM, CDR2 ANQGSEA, per germline. The V and J ends lost 0 bases and 7 bases respectively, with 10 bases between them. This CDR3 region has 12 residues. CDR3 in amino acids: CSVEDQGWEQYF. In DNA, the CDR3 is TGCAGCGTTGAAGATCAGGGTTGGGAGCAGTACTTC.